This T cell receptor beta chain was documented in a study of Tregs in tolerant kidney transplant recipients. Study observations and caveats: Findings come from small patient numbers and require larger validation. Antigen-driven expansion was suggested because donor-specific Tregs expanded more than all Tregs in tolerant patients.

On this clone itself: Its antigen remains unidentified.

Method: immunoSEQ multiplex PCR; TCRdb's copy keeps in-frame clones and lacks some. The sample yields about 100,000 clones, around 90% seen once. Unmatched junction bases numbered 8, after V lost 0 bases and J lost 8 bases. Germline-derived CDR1 and CDR2 are SGDLS and YYNGEE. The CDR3 is 16 amino acids. The clonotype was recovered from a human donor who received a combined kidney and bone marrow transplant. The chain employs TRBV9 and TRBJ2-7, with 13 bases matching TRBD2. Sequencing was performed on CD4+ T cells from blood, taken before the transplant. The CDR3 nucleotides read TGTGCCAGCAGCGTAGGCACTAGCGGGGGGGTTGTAAAGCAGTACTTC. Protein: CASSVGTSGGVVKQYF.